The 20 T cell receptor beta chains presented below share a single source sample, sequenced in a study of blood T cell repertoires in COVID-19. Clones were read by immunoSEQ multiplex PCR, and TCRdb kept only the in-frame ones, dropping some. The sample shows a few hundred thousand clones, about 92% of them seen only once. Sequenced: PBMCs or T cells enriched from blood (not recorded which). The source of these receptors is a man between 18 and 29 years old who had recovered from COVID-19.

This clone showed up just once. This sequence joins TRBV5-6 and TRBJ1-4, with TRBD1 as a possible D gene (6 bases). CDR1 SGHDT and CDR2 YYEEEE come from the germline V gene. There are 15 residues in the CDR3. The V end lost 1 base, the J end lost 8 bases, and 15 bases lay between the germline ends. The CDR3 loop reads CASSLFIRGGEKLFF. The CDR3 bases are TGTGCCAGCAGCTTGTTCATCAGGGGAGGGGAAAAACTGTTTTTT.

This clone is a singleton in its sample. The chain recombines TRBV4-1 with TRBJ2-1; 8 nucleotides agree with TRBD2. V dropped 1 base and J dropped 4; count of bases not matched to a gene: 6. There are 16 residues in the CDR3. Germline assignment: CDR1 MGHRA and CDR2 YSYEKL. The CDR3 sequence: CASSQVAAGDYNEQFF. The CDR3, as DNA: TGCGCCAGCAGCCAAGTGGCAGCGGGAGATTACAATGAGCAGTTCTTC.

The V call is TRBV5-1, the J call TRBJ2-1; 8 bases line up with TRBD1. V was clipped by 2 bases and J by 7 bases; unmatched bases: 8. The germline CDR1 and CDR2 sequences are SGHRS and YFSETQ. The CDR3 has 15 amino acids. CDR3 in amino acids: CASSFGQGLLNEQFF. The CDR3 nucleotides are TGCGCCAGCAGCTTTGGACAGGGCCTCTTGAATGAGCAGTTCTTC.

This chain uses TRBV5-1 with TRBJ1-1; 8 bases are a match to TRBD1. Germline-derived CDR1 and CDR2 are SGHRS and YFSETQ. Trimming at V came to 4 bases and at J to 2 bases, leaving 4 bases not matched to a gene. The CDR3 totals 14 residues. Written as DNA, the CDR3 is TGCGCCAGCAGCCCCGGACAGGGAAACACTGAAGCTTTCTTT. This sequence encodes CASSPGQGNTEAFF.

The chain combines TRBV12-5 with TRBJ1-2; 8 positions agree with TRBD1. This CDR3 has 13 amino acids. Germline trimming cut 6 bases from V and 3 bases from J; bases unmatched to any gene: 3. The germline V gene encodes CDR1 LGHNT and CDR2 FRNRAP. The CDR3 DNA is TGTGCTAGTGGAGACAGGGGTGACTATGGCTACACCTTC. Amino acids: CASGDRGDYGYTF.

V is TRBV3-1 (or the pseudogene TRBV3-2) and J is TRBJ1-2; unclear D gene. Trimming took 3 bases from V and 8 from J, leaving 16 bases between them. Germline values: CDR1 LGHDT, CDR2 YNNKEL (reference sequence). CDR3 length: 14 residues. The CDR3 region is CASSHRALRSGYTF. CDR3 in DNA: TGTGCCAGCAGCCACCGAGCCCTAAGAAGCGGCTACACCTTC.

This clone came up many times. The rearrangement joins TRBV7-9 to TRBJ1-5; 10 nucleotides align to TRBD1. CDR1 and CDR2 (germline): SEHNR, FQNEAQ (reference sequence). V lost 5 bases and J lost 2; bases outside the gene matches: 9. This CDR3 spans 17 amino acids. The CDR3 bases are TGTGCCAGCAGCGCAGGGGACAGGGGAGTAGGCAATCAGCCCCAGCATTTT. It encodes CASSAGDRGVGNQPQHF.

The chain recombines TRBV29-1 with TRBJ1-1, with 10 positions matching TRBD1. Trimming at V came to 6 bases and at J to 11 bases, leaving 15 bases not matched to a gene. This CDR3 has 14 amino acids. CDR1 is SQVTM, CDR2 ANQGSEA, per germline. CDR3 protein: CSVAAGTGDISAFF. The DNA of the CDR3 is TGCAGCGTCGCCGCCGGGACAGGGGACATCTCGGCTTTCTTT.

The chain employs TRBV30 and TRBJ2-7; 8 bases are a match to TRBD2. CDR1 and CDR2 (germline): GTSNPN, SVGIG (reference sequence). This CDR3 contains 14 residues. J was trimmed by 2 bases and V by 0 bases; bases with no gene match: 3. In DNA form, the CDR3 reads TGTGCCTGGAGTGTACCCGGGAGGGCCTACGAGCAGTACTTC. Protein sequence: CAWSVPGRAYEQYF.

The chain carries TRBV4-2 and TRBJ2-3; D unresolved. This CDR3 contains 11 residues. Germline loops: CDR1 LGHNA, CDR2 YNFKEQ. Trimming removed 4 bases from V and 6 bases from J, with 5 bases in between. CDR3 sequence reads: CASSLGDTQYF. The DNA for the CDR3 is TGTGCCAGCAGCCTCGGGGATACGCAGTATTTT.

The chain recombines TRBV19 with TRBJ1-1, with D hard to call. The CDR3 contains 13 residues. Looked up from germline, CDR1 is LNHDA and CDR2 is SQIVND (reference sequence). V lost 5 bases, J lost 1 base, and 8 bases lay in between. In DNA form, the CDR3 reads TGTGCCAGTAGTCCTAGTTGGAACACTGAAGCTTTCTTT. Amino acid sequence: CASSPSWNTEAFF.

The chain employs TRBV7-9 and TRBJ1-4, with TRBD1 matching 7 bases. The V segment lost 6 bases and the J segment 5 bases; nucleotides outside the gene matches: 6. Per the germline V gene, CDR1 is SEHNR and CDR2 is FQNEAQ (reference sequence). The CDR3 runs 14 residues. This CDR3 reads CASSLTGANEKLFF. CDR3 DNA sequence: TGTGCCAGCAGTCTTACAGGGGCCAATGAAAAACTGTTTTTT.

This clone was recorded only once. The gene calls are TRBV28 and TRBJ1-1, with D perhaps matching TRBD1 (5 bases). Germline V gene sequence: CDR1 MDHEN, CDR2 SYDVKM. With 6 bases removed from V and 7 bases from J, the gap between germline ends came to 9 bases. This CDR3 comprises 11 residues. CDR3 sequence: CASSRQLEAFF. In DNA, the CDR3 is TGTGCCAGCAGCCGACAGCTTGAAGCTTTCTTT.

The chain combines TRBV5-5 with TRBJ1-5; D unresolved. V lost 4 bases, J lost 10 bases, and 30 bases lay in between. Per germline, CDR1 SGHKS and CDR2 YYEKEE (reference sequence). The CDR3 has 18 amino acids. The CDR3 nucleotides read TGTGCCAGCAGCCCACGGGTGACTCAACTACAATCAGCATCTCCCCAGCATTTT. Protein: CASSPRVTQLQSASPQHF. Together with reference TRBV5-5 and TRBJ1-5, the CDR3 gives the full variable domain: DAGVTQSPTHLIKTRGQQVTLRCSPISGHKSVSWYQQVLGQGPQFIFQYYEKEERGRGNFPDRFSARQFPNYSSELNVNALLLGDSALYLCASSPRVTQLQSASPQHFGDGTRLSIL.

V and J are TRBV7-2 and TRBJ2-3; a possible D gene is TRBD2 (6 bases). Trimming removed 5 bases from V and 14 bases from J, with 20 bases in between. CDR3 length equals 13 residues. From germline, CDR1 is SGHTA and CDR2 FQGNSA. Here the CDR3 DNA reads TGTGCCAGCAGCCCCATCCCTCTAGCGACTGTGTATTTT. It codes for CASSPIPLATVYF.

V gene TRBV5-1 combines with J gene TRBJ2-1; no clear D gene. The CDR3 covers 14 residues. Germline V gene data show CDR1 as SGHRS and CDR2 as YFSETQ. With 0 bases removed from V and 5 bases from J, the gap between germline ends came to 9 bases. The CDR3, as DNA: TGCGCCAGCAGCTTGGGTTTCGTAGACAATGAGCAGTTCTTC. This codes for CASSLGFVDNEQFF.

The chain combines TRBV29-1 with TRBJ1-5; 7 bases fit TRBD1. The J segment lost 5 bases and the V segment lost 4 bases, leaving 5 bases of the junction unmatched. Germline V gene lookup returns CDR1 SQVTM and CDR2 ANQGSEA. This CDR3 spans 13 amino acids. CDR3 nucleotides: TGCAGCGTTGGACAGGGCGGGGATCAGCCCCAGCATTTT. As protein: CSVGQGGDQPQHF. Full variable domain (remainder filled in from reference TRBV29-1 and TRBJ1-5): SAVISQKPSRDICQRGTSLTIQCQVDSQVTMMFWYRQQPGQSLTLIATANQGSEATYESGFVIDKFPISRPNLTFSTLTVSNMSPEDSSIYLCSVGQGGDQPQHFGDGTRLSIL.

This rearrangement joins TRBV5-3 to TRBJ2-3; TRBD2 might be the D (6 bases). TRBV5-3 is reported as an ORF; its role is uncertain. Trimming shortened V by 4 bases and J by 1 base, and 19 bases separated the two germline ends. CDR3 length: 17 residues. The CDR3 protein is CARSKKYSGGGTDTQYF. The DNA for the CDR3 is TGTGCCAGAAGCAAAAAATATAGCGGCGGCGGCACAGATACGCAGTATTTT.

This clone was seen only once. Here the CDR3 reads CASSMGVSYEQYF. The CDR3 coding sequence is TGTGCCAGTAGTATGGGAGTTTCCTACGAGCAGTACTTC. The chain employs TRBV19 and TRBJ2-7; a possible D gene is TRBD2 (5 bases). The V and J ends lost 3 bases and 1 base respectively, with 7 bases between them. The germline V gene encodes CDR1 LNHDA and CDR2 SQIVND (reference sequence). CDR3 size: 13 residues.

This clone was counted once. Its ends do not fully match the called genes, so a read error is possible. J is TRBJ1-5 and V is TRBV6-1, with D unresolved. Germline-derived CDR1 and CDR2 are MNHNS and SASEGT. There are 14 residues in the CDR3. CDR3 in DNA: TGTGCCAGCAGTGAAGCGCTTCGGGGTCCCGCGTTAGATTTT. It encodes CASSEALRGPALDF.